This TCR beta chain was documented in a study of beta chain features in type 1 diabetes. Findings and caveats of the study: Moderate yet significant TCRB CDR3 shortening was seen in Type 1 diabetes patients in all four CD4+ subsets.

Expressed TCRB transcripts were sequenced because the isolated RNA had all been reverse transcribed beforehand. Sequencing used immunoSEQ multiplex PCR; TCRdb keeps in-frame clones, though not all of them. The table records under 300,000 clones, around 14% of them present only once. Notes on this clone: Antigen specificity is unknown.

The sequenced material came from naive CD4+ T cells from blood. This receptor was identified in a young man with type 1 diabetes.

The CDR3 is CAISDRGNSPLHF. The CDR3 DNA sequence: TGTGCCATCAGTGACAGGGGTAATTCACCCCTCCACTTT. The rearrangement uses TRBV10-3 and TRBJ1-6; the D gene is possibly TRBD1 (6 bases). V lost 3 bases and J lost 6, with 6 bases in between. The CDR3 is 13 residues long. Germline lookup yields CDR1 ENHRY and CDR2 SYGVKD.